Below, 13 T cell receptor beta chains from the same sample are listed, as sequenced in a study of T cell repertoires in cytomegalovirus infection. No antigen is known for these receptors. TCRdb processed the reads anew with MiXCR; each CDR3 protein has one entry. The sample has 700,000 to 850,000 distinct CDR3 sequences, approximately 32% seen once; the top ten hold over 10%. The sample consisted of cultured CD8+ T cells from PBMCs, taken from culture after CMV antigen stimulation. These receptor sequences come from a human donor in good health (CMV status not recorded). Some clones in this sample may be carry-over from other donors' samples.

The sample holds one count of this clonotype. This rearrangement joins TRBV7-9 to TRBJ2-1, with 7 bases fitting TRBD2. This CDR3 has 15 residues. Per germline, CDR1 SEHNR and CDR2 FQNEAQ (reference sequence). Trimming cost V 9 bases and J 3 bases; bases outside gene matches: 11. The CDR3 reads CASPGGLRGYNEQFF. The DNA for the CDR3 is TGTGCCAGTCCCGGGGGACTACGGGGCTACAATGAGCAGTTCTTC.

The V gene is TRBV4-1, the J gene TRBJ1-4; 11 bases line up with TRBD1. The CDR3 runs to 14 residues. Trimming at V came to 4 bases and at J to 8 bases, leaving 3 bases not matched to a gene. CDR1 is MGHRA and CDR2 is YSYEKL in the germline V gene. CDR3 bases: TGCGCCAGCAGCCGGACAGGGGGCGAAGAAAAACTGTTTTTT. Amino acids: CASSRTGGEEKLFF.

This clonotype came up many times. This chain links TRBV7-2 with TRBJ2-7; D remains unclear. V was cut by 2 bases and J by 3 bases, with 8 bases left in between. CDR3 size: 13 residues. Germline-derived CDR1 and CDR2 are SGHTA and FQGNSA. The CDR3 DNA reads TGTGCCAGCAGCTTACACGGCGGCTACGAGCAGTACTTC. This codes for CASSLHGGYEQYF.

This clonotype was seen a few times. The V call is TRBV27, the J call TRBJ2-1; D is perhaps TRBD1 or TRBD2 (5 bases each). This CDR3 is 12 amino acids long. Trimming pared 6 bases from V and 10 bases from J, leaving 13 bases between. Germline CDR1 and CDR2: MNHEY and SMNVEV (reference sequence). The CDR3 loop reads CASSPWDGEQFF. The CDR3 coding sequence is TGTGCCAGCAGCCCCTGGGACGGGGAGCAGTTCTTC.

V usage is TRBV7-6 and J usage is TRBJ2-7; 14 nucleotides match TRBD2. CDR1 and CDR2 from the germline V gene are SGHVS and FNYEAQ. The CDR3 loop spans 20 amino acids. V lost 5 bases to trimming and J lost 3 bases; unmatched junction nucleotides: 18. CDR3 DNA: TGTGCCAGCAGCCCCTTTATCCGGGACAGAGGACTAGCGGGGGGCTACGAGCAGTACTTC. This translates into CASSPFIRDRGLAGGYEQYF.

To note about this clonotype: The junction differs from germline at one of its ends, possibly a read error. The chain is built from TRBV27 and TRBJ1-4; no clear D. Germline CDR1 MNHEY, CDR2 SMNVEV (reference sequence). CDR3 length: 14 residues. In DNA, the CDR3 is TGTGCCAACAGTTTTTCGGTCCGGAATGAAAAACTGTTTTTT. It is translated as CANSFSVRNEKLFF.

The sample holds a few counts of this clonotype. V usage is TRBV2 and J usage is TRBJ1-3; unclear D gene. CDR1 and CDR2 from the germline V gene are SNHLY and FYNNEI. The CDR3 contains 13 residues. The V and J ends lost 10 bases and 8 bases respectively, with 18 bases between them. The CDR3 DNA reads TGTGCCACTGCGACGGGGAAGGGTGACACCATATATTTT. Its protein product is CATATGKGDTIYF.

The V call is TRBV6-2 or TRBV6-3, the J call TRBJ2-5; tentatively, D is TRBD1 (6 bases). V shed 6 bases and J shed 5 bases, with 10 bases lying between them. The CDR3 runs to 12 residues. The germline V gene has CDR1 MNHEY and CDR2 SVGEGT. The CDR3, as DNA: TGTGCCAGCAGCCAGGGGCGGGAGACCCAGTACTTC. Its translation: CASSQGRETQYF.

This clonotype was seen more than once but under ten times. The chain uses TRBV12-3 or TRBV12-4 and TRBJ2-4, with unresolved D. Trimming removed 3 bases at V and 0 bases at J, with 15 bases between. This CDR3 region has 17 residues. Written as DNA, the CDR3 is TGTGCCAGCAGTTTTTTACCAGGCCGAATAGCCAAAAACATTCAGTACTTC. It translates to CASSFLPGRIAKNIQYF.

This clonotype was seen more than once but under ten times. Written as DNA, the CDR3 is TGTGCCAGTAGTATGGAACAGATCAATCAGCCCCAGCATTTT. Amino acids: CASSMEQINQPQHF. This rearrangement joins TRBV19 to TRBJ1-5; D uncertain. The CDR3 contains 14 residues. Per the germline V gene, CDR1 is LNHDA and CDR2 is SQIVND (reference sequence). The germline V and J ends were trimmed by 3 bases and 3 bases, with 9 bases remaining between them.

This clonotype has ten or more counts. The rearrangement links TRBV7-9 to TRBJ1-2, with 10 positions matching TRBD1. With V trimmed by 0 bases and J by 8 bases, 6 bases remained unmatched. This CDR3 has 15 amino acids. CDR1 is SEHNR and CDR2 is FQNEAQ in the germline V gene (reference sequence). The CDR3 protein is CASSLATGGSWGYTF. In nucleotides, the CDR3 is TGTGCCAGCAGCTTAGCGACAGGGGGCTCTTGGGGCTACACCTTC.

As to this clonotype: At one boundary the junction diverges from the germline segment, which might be a read error. The chain joins TRBV14 to TRBJ2-6, with D perhaps TRBD1 (6 bases). This CDR3 has 17 residues. Germline CDR1 and CDR2: SGHDN and FVKESK. CDR3 DNA: TGTGCCAGCAGCTCCCGACAGGAGAGCTCTGGGACCAACGTCCTGACTTTC. This gives the protein CASSSRQESSGTNVLTF.

This clonotype was observed many times. The rearrangement links TRBV7-2 to TRBJ2-7; TRBD2 aligns across 9 bases. The CDR3 is made up of 13 amino acids. CDR1 is SGHTA and CDR2 is FQGNSA in the germline V gene. V was clipped by 3 bases and J by 5 bases; unmatched bases: 2. In DNA, the CDR3 is TGTGCCAGCAGCTTGGCGGGGGGGAACGAGCAGTACGTC. Amino acid sequence: CASSLAGGNEQYV.